Following are 14 T cell receptor beta chains from one sample sequenced in a study of CD8+CD57+ T cells in acquired aplastic anemia. The template for TCR beta VDJ and CDR3 sequence profiling was genomic DNA. Via MiXCR, TCRdb re-called the reads, giving one row per CDR3 protein. The data contain some 180,000 distinct CDR3 sequences, roughly half of them singletons. Sequenced: sorted CD4+, CD8+, or CD8+CD57+ T cells (not recorded which) from PBMCs. These receptors were obtained from a human donor in good health.

The genes are TRBV7-6 and TRBJ2-5, with 11 bases identical to TRBD2. Germline loops: CDR1 SGHVS, CDR2 FNYEAQ. The ends lost 0 bases at V and 2 bases at J; junction bases unmatched: 5. This CDR3 spans 17 amino acids. CDR3 residues: CASSLAAGTSGQETQYF. The CDR3 DNA follows: TGTGCCAGCAGCTTAGCCGCGGGGACTAGCGGACAAGAGACCCAGTACTTC. Complete variable domain (other parts from reference TRBV7-6 and TRBJ2-5): GAGVSQSPRYKVTKRGQDVALRCDPISGHVSLYWYRQALGQGPEFLTYFNYEAQQDKSGLPNDRFSAERPEGSISTLTIQRTEQRDSAMYRCASSLAAGTSGQETQYFGPGTRLLVL.

This clonotype was detected a few times. The gene calls are TRBV11-2 and TRBJ2-1; TRBD2 is a possible D gene (5 bases). From germline, CDR1 is SGHAT and CDR2 FQNNGV. Between the trimmed V and J ends, which lost 5 bases and 9 bases, there was a span of 14 bases. The CDR3 contains 13 residues. The CDR3 loop is CASSPRGPSEQFF. CDR3 coding DNA: TGTGCCAGCAGCCCCCGAGGGCCCAGTGAGCAGTTCTTC.

The CDR3 nucleotides read TGTGCCAGTAGTATTGGGCTAGCGGGGAGCTACGAGCAGTACTTC. Its translation: CASSIGLAGSYEQYF. The V gene is TRBV19, the J gene TRBJ2-7, with 9 bases identical to TRBD2. The CDR3 runs to 15 residues. J gave up 3 bases and V 3 bases, and 6 bases lay outside the gene matches. From germline, CDR1 is LNHDA and CDR2 SQIVND (reference sequence).

The chain is built from TRBV19 and TRBJ2-7; tentatively, D is TRBD2 (5 bases). CDR1 is LNHDA and CDR2 is SQIVND in the germline V gene (reference sequence). The CDR3 has 8 amino acids. CDR3 amino acids: CGRYEQYF. CDR3 coding DNA: TGTGGGAGGTACGAGCAGTACTTC.

This clonotype was seen repeatedly, ten times or more. This sequence joins TRBV7-2 and TRBJ2-1; TRBD2 matches 7 bases. The CDR3 length is 16 residues. Germline assignment: CDR1 SGHTA and CDR2 FQGNSA. Unmatched junction bases numbered 11, after V lost 4 bases and J lost 5 bases. The CDR3 sequence is CASSSRPLAEHNEQFF. The CDR3 nucleotides are TGTGCCAGCAGCTCCCGCCCGCTAGCGGAGCACAATGAGCAGTTCTTC.

This clonotype showed up many times. The genes are TRBV7-9 and TRBJ1-6, with D possibly TRBD1 on 5 matching bases. Trimming took off 5 bases at V and 10 bases at J, with 15 bases between the two ends. This CDR3 comprises 14 residues. Germline V CDR1 and CDR2: SEHNR, FQNEAQ (reference sequence). The CDR3 nucleotides read TGTGCCAGCAGCCCGGGGGACGTGGGATCACCCCTCCACTTT. Its protein is CASSPGDVGSPLHF.

This clonotype was observed many times. V gene TRBV6-1 combines with J gene TRBJ2-7, with TRBD2 matching 12 bases. Germline trimming cut 6 bases from V and 4 bases from J; bases unmatched to any gene: 7. CDR1 and CDR2 (germline): MNHNS, SASEGT. This CDR3 has 15 amino acids. The CDR3 region is CASSPLAGGPYEQYF. For the CDR3, the DNA is TGTGCCAGCAGCCCCCTAGCGGGAGGGCCATACGAGCAGTACTTC.

This clonotype was observed a handful of times. The V gene is TRBV28, the J gene TRBJ2-2, with D possibly matching TRBD1 (6 bases). From germline, CDR1 is MDHEN and CDR2 SYDVKM. CDR3 length equals 13 residues. V shed 6 bases and J shed 6 bases, with 11 bases lying between them. The CDR3 reads CASRLQGPGELFF. In nucleotides, the CDR3 is TGTGCCAGCAGACTACAGGGTCCCGGGGAGCTGTTTTTT.

As for this clonotype: This may stem from a read error, because a much larger clone lies one nucleotide away. The chain links TRBV2 to TRBJ1-3, with a weak D call TRBD1 (6 bases). This CDR3 has 14 residues. Trimming shortened V by 7 bases and J by 14 bases, and 24 bases separated the two germline ends. Germline CDR1 and CDR2: SNHLY and FYNNEI. CDR3 sequence: CASIGDISGNIVYF. Written as DNA, the CDR3 is TGTGCCAGCATCGGGGACATCTCTGGAAACATCGTATATTTT.

V is TRBV30 and J is TRBJ1-2; unclear D gene. The V end was cut by 2 bases, the J end by 0 bases, with 10 bases between. Per the germline V gene, CDR1 is GTSNPN and CDR2 is SVGIG (reference sequence). The length of the CDR3 is 14 residues. CDR3 DNA sequence: TGTGCCTGGAGTCCCAGCCAAGCTAACTATGGCTACACCTTC. This translates into CAWSPSQANYGYTF.

The V gene is TRBV20-1, the J gene TRBJ2-7, with 8 positions matching TRBD2. The CDR3 has 14 amino acids. The V gene end was trimmed by 4 bases and the J gene end by 0 bases; junction bases not matched to a gene: 5. Germline assignment: CDR1 DFQATT and CDR2 SNEGSKA (reference sequence). The CDR3 DNA follows: TGCAGTGCTAACGGGGGGGCCAACTCCTACGAGCAGTACTTC. Translation gives CSANGGANSYEQYF.

CDR3 residues: CSFGQSPYGYTF. The DNA for the CDR3 is TGCAGCTTTGGGCAGTCCCCCTATGGCTACACCTTC. The rearrangement links TRBV29-1 to TRBJ1-2; no reliable D call. CDR1 is SQVTM and CDR2 is ANQGSEA in the germline V gene. V lost 8 bases to trimming and J lost 4 bases, with 14 bases between them. The CDR3 covers 12 residues.

The rearrangement uses TRBV29-1 and TRBJ2-3, with TRBD2 as a possible D gene (6 bases). Trimming left V 7 bases short and J 3 bases short, with 17 bases between. The CDR3 sequence is 14 residues long. The germline V gene encodes CDR1 SQVTM and CDR2 ANQGSEA. CDR3 loop: CSASQGRPTDTQYF. In DNA form, the CDR3 reads TGCAGCGCCTCTCAAGGGAGGCCGACAGATACGCAGTATTTT.

V gene TRBV25-1 combines with J gene TRBJ1-4; perhaps TRBD1 as D (5 bases). V dropped 4 bases and J dropped 4 bases, with 16 bases sitting between them. The CDR3 loop spans 16 amino acids. The germline CDR1 and CDR2 sequences are MGHDK and SYGVNS. The CDR3: CASSVRCSGCNEKLFF. As DNA, the CDR3 is TGTGCCAGCAGTGTAAGATGTTCAGGGTGTAATGAAAAACTGTTTTTT. The full variable domain, completed using reference TRBV25-1 and TRBJ1-4, is EADIYQTPRYLVIGTGKKITLECSQTMGHDKMYWYQQDPGMELHLIHYSYGVNSTEKGDLSSESTVSRIRTEHFPLTLESARPSHTSQYLCASSVRCSGCNEKLFFGSGTQLSVL.